The clone carrying this TCR beta chain was seen only a few times. What it binds is not known. The data stem from a study of T cell repertoires in cytomegalovirus infection. Across the study: The public TCR beta signatures pointed to both CMV infection and matching HLA type.

MiXCR, run by TCRdb on the reads, gives a single entry per CDR3 protein. The sample shows roughly 500,000 distinct CDR3 sequences, about 15% of them seen only once. Findings and caveats of the study: CMV-specific TCR beta clonotypes restricted by HLA-C dominated the ex vivo response.

CDR1 is MNHEY, CDR2 SMNVEV, per germline (reference sequence). V gave up 3 bases and J gave up 0 bases, with 12 bases separating them. This CDR3 region has 16 residues. The sequencing sample was made of CD8+ T cells from PBMCs. The source is a human donor in good health (CMV status not recorded). Some clones in this sample may be carry-over from other donors' samples. The chain is built from TRBV27 and TRBJ2-1, with D possibly TRBD1 on 6 matching bases. The CDR3 reads CASSLAGAPSYNEQFF. The CDR3 DNA follows: TGTGCCAGCAGTTTGGCAGGGGCGCCCTCCTACAATGAGCAGTTCTTC.